This T cell receptor beta chain was recovered during a study of T cell repertoires in cytomegalovirus infection (dated 2019 in TCRdb). About the investigation overall: Peptide stimulations targeted recently identified HLA-C-restricted CMV epitopes, whose presentation resists viral immunomodulation, together with well-studied HLA-B-restricted epitopes. Because public TCR beta signatures pointed to carriage of CMV infection together with the matching HLA type, the HLA type of each donor mattered for the analysis.

About this clonotype itself: Its cognate antigen has yet to be identified. No much larger clone is present one base from it, and per-base qualities are unavailable.

The CDR3 contains 11 residues, cysteine and phenylalanine counted. Only the CDR3 portion is preserved as DNA: 33 bases, with reading frame beginning at the first base. CDR1 and CDR2, looked up from the germline V gene (reference sequence), are MNHNY and SVGAGI. Relative to germline, V is 9 bases shorter and J is 13 bases shorter, with 16 bases between their ends. This specimen's treatment or condition label, per the study, means: in vitro stimulation with specific CMV peptide epitopes to enrich CMV-specific T cells. Overall study results and their limits: The ex vivo response was dominated by HLA-C-restricted CMV-specific TCR beta clonotypes, which also provided the single most frequent clonotype in two of eight donors. In both this cohort and an independent cohort of 350 or so donors, the cumulative frequency of public TCR beta family members distinguished carriers of CMV infection plus the relevant HLA type.

The sequencer was an Illumina HiSeq 1500. The public reads were run again by TCRdb, first through fastp at Q25 and then through MiXCR, and only productive beta chains were kept. Each CDR3 protein appears once, grouped with its most common genes and DNA. This sample has around 310,000 distinct CDR3 sequences in its table, and just under 30% of those were observed once. 20% of the sample goes to the ten largest clones. The source was cultured PBMCs, collected from culture after CMV antigen stimulation. This sequence originates from a human donor in good health (CMV status not recorded). Some clones in this sample may be carry-over from other donors' samples. Recombination linked TRBV6-6 to TRBJ2-4, with the D gene tentatively TRBD1 or TRBD2, based on 5 matching bases in each. The sequence in DNA is TGTGCCAGTGAGGAGGTGGGGGTCCAGTACTTC. This encodes CASEEVGVQYF.